Detailed here is one T cell receptor beta chain. Its antigen is still unknown. This table comes from immunoSEQ multiplex PCR, and its TCRdb copy is limited to in-frame clones, with some not included. The table records 45,000 or so clones, over 60% of them present only once. This sample was taken from a study of cytotoxic CD8 clonotypes in ibrutinib-treated CLL. Across the study: The group held 11 relapsed/refractory and roughly 15 treatment-naive patients, with roughly 17 IGHV unmutated.

Per germline, CDR1 LGHNT and CDR2 FRNRAP. Trimming removed 6 bases from V and 0 bases from J, with 11 bases in between. This CDR3 is built from 14 residues. Study results and limitations: The clonality rise at ibrutinib response reflected private clonotype expansion. Clonality rose at ibrutinib response and fell back toward baseline at progression.

Sequenced here: PBMCs, sampled after 12 months of ibrutinib treatment. The sequence derives from a human donor with chronic lymphocytic leukemia. The rearrangement links TRBV12-5 to TRBJ1-1; the D is unclear. The CDR3 sequence is CASGPGRLNTEAFF. The CDR3 DNA reads TGTGCTAGTGGACCAGGACGGCTGAACACTGAAGCTTTCTTT.